These T cell receptor beta chains were read from a single sample in a study of cytomegalovirus exposure and HLA in healthy donors. Libraries were prepared by immunoSEQ multiplex PCR; TCRdb keeps only in-frame clonotypes and omits some of them. The sample holds over 150,000 clones; roughly 88% are singletons and the top ten take 1% to 1.5%. Sequenced material: PBMCs. All receptors derive from a girl between 2 and 10 years old in good health and CMV-seropositive. CDR3s include the opening cysteine and the closing phenylalanine or tryptophan. The D gene is left open where the match is weak. Some rows mark clone size as missing; the rest say once, few, many or name a class of expanded clone.

CDR3aa: CASSYRLASTGELFF
CDR3nt: TGTGCCAGCAGCTACAGACTAGCGAGCACCGGGGAGCTGTTTTTT
d_gene: TRBD2
j_gene: TRBJ2-2
len: 15
v_gene: TRBV2
abundance: NA

CDR3aa: CASRGTELAKNIQYF
CDR3nt: TGTGCCAGCAGAGGGACAGAACTAGCCAAAAACATTCAGTACTTC
d_gene: TRBD1
j_gene: TRBJ2-4
len: 15
v_gene: TRBV6-6
abundance: NA

CDR3aa: CASYKGAVQYF
CDR3nt: TGTGCCAGCTATAAAGGGGCCGTTCAGTACTTC
d_gene: NA
j_gene: TRBJ2-4
len: 11
v_gene: TRBV6-4
abundance: NA

CDR3aa: CASSDRLAGHNEQFF
CDR3nt: TGTGCCAGCAGTGACAGACTAGCGGGACACAATGAGCAGTTCTTC
d_gene: TRBD2
j_gene: TRBJ2-1
len: 15
v_gene: TRBV9
abundance: NA

CDR3aa: CASSQELAGLGELFF
CDR3nt: TGTGCCAGCAGCCAAGAACTAGCGGGATTGGGGGAGCTGTTTTTT
d_gene: TRBD2
j_gene: TRBJ2-2
len: 15
v_gene: TRBV4-2
abundance: few

CDR3aa: CASSVLAEQFF
CDR3nt: TGTGCCAGCAGCGTACTAGCGGAGCAGTTCTTC
d_gene: TRBD2
j_gene: TRBJ2-1
len: 11
v_gene: TRBV7-6
abundance: NA

CDR3aa: CASSYSGTGTDTQYF
CDR3nt: TGTGCCAGCAGTTACTCCGGGACAGGGACAGATACGCAGTATTTT
d_gene: TRBD1
j_gene: TRBJ2-3
len: 15
v_gene: TRBV6-6
abundance: NA

CDR3aa: CASSFSGNTDTQYF
CDR3nt: TGCGCCAGCAGCTTTTCCGGGAACACAGATACGCAGTATTTT
d_gene: NA
j_gene: TRBJ2-3
len: 14
v_gene: TRBV5-1
abundance: once

CDR3aa: CASRSVRGNAYEQYF
CDR3nt: TGTGCCAGCAGGTCCGTCCGAGGTAACGCCTACGAGCAGTACTTC
d_gene: NA
j_gene: TRBJ2-7
len: 15
v_gene: TRBV7-4
abundance: NA

CDR3aa: CASSVVGGNTGELFF
CDR3nt: TGTGCCAGCAGCGTAGTGGGGGGGAACACCGGGGAGCTGTTTTTT
d_gene: NA
j_gene: TRBJ2-2
len: 15
v_gene: TRBV9
abundance: NA

CDR3aa: CASSFHVGQVPSYEQYF
CDR3nt: TGCGCCAGCAGCTTCCATGTGGGACAGGTTCCCTCCTACGAGCAGTACTTC
d_gene: TRBD1
j_gene: TRBJ2-7
len: 17
v_gene: TRBV5-1
abundance: NA

CDR3aa: CASISIPDSTYEQYF
CDR3nt: TGTGCCAGCATCTCTATCCCGGACAGTACCTACGAGCAGTACTTC
d_gene: NA
j_gene: TRBJ2-7
len: 15
v_gene: TRBV6-1
abundance: NA

CDR3aa: CASSSLRTGYEQYF
CDR3nt: TGTGCCAGCAGTTCCCTACGGACAGGATACGAGCAGTACTTC
d_gene: TRBD1
j_gene: TRBJ2-7
len: 14
v_gene: TRBV6-6
abundance: NA

CDR3aa: CASSFGARNTEAFF
CDR3nt: TGTGCCAGCAGCTTTGGGGCGCGGAACACTGAAGCTTTCTTT
d_gene: NA
j_gene: TRBJ1-1
len: 14
v_gene: TRBV5-4
abundance: NA

CDR3aa: CAWSLAGFQETQYF
CDR3nt: TGTGCCTGGAGTTTAGCGGGATTCCAAGAGACCCAGTACTTC
d_gene: TRBD2
j_gene: TRBJ2-5
len: 14
v_gene: TRBV30
abundance: NA

CDR3aa: CASSTEDSYLYGYTF
CDR3nt: TGTGCCAGCAGTACCGAGGACAGTTACCTCTATGGCTACACCTTC
d_gene: NA
j_gene: TRBJ1-2
len: 15
v_gene: TRBV6-1
abundance: few

CDR3aa: CASKTLGGTYYEQYF
CDR3nt: TGTGCCAGCAAAACCCTCGGGGGGACCTACTACGAGCAGTACTTC
d_gene: TRBD2
j_gene: TRBJ2-7
len: 15
v_gene: TRBV2
abundance: NA

CDR3aa: CASSQDVSSGNTIYF
CDR3nt: TGCGCCAGCAGCCAAGACGTGAGTTCTGGAAACACCATATATTTT
d_gene: NA
j_gene: TRBJ1-3
len: 15
v_gene: TRBV4-1
abundance: NA

CDR3aa: CASSPRSQGAGEQYF
CDR3nt: TGCGCCAGCAGCCCGAGGTCACAGGGGGCAGGGGAGCAGTACTTC
d_gene: TRBD1
j_gene: TRBJ2-7
len: 15
v_gene: TRBV5-1
abundance: NA

CDR3aa: CASSFRISGNTIYF
CDR3nt: TGTGCCAGCAGCTTCAGAATCTCTGGAAACACCATATATTTT
d_gene: NA
j_gene: TRBJ1-3
len: 14
v_gene: TRBV5-6
abundance: NA

CDR3aa: CASSLTRGAVGGKLFF
CDR3nt: TGTGCCAGCAGCTTAACCCGGGGGGCGGTTGGTGGAAAACTGTTTTTT
d_gene: NA
j_gene: TRBJ1-4
len: 16
v_gene: TRBV13
abundance: NA

CDR3aa: CASSLAPRYLTDYNEQFF
CDR3nt: TGTGCCAGCTCACTGGCCCCACGATATTTGACAGACTACAATGAGCAGTTCTTC
d_gene: NA
j_gene: TRBJ2-1
len: 18
v_gene: TRBV18
abundance: NA

CDR3aa: CASSRPPLAGLRENEQFF
CDR3nt: TGCGCCAGCAGCAGGCCCCCGCTAGCGGGCCTCCGAGAGAATGAGCAGTTCTTC
d_gene: TRBD2
j_gene: TRBJ2-1
len: 18
v_gene: TRBV5-1
abundance: NA

CDR3aa: CASSAWGERERETQYF
CDR3nt: TGTGCCAGCAGCGCCTGGGGGGAGCGGGAAAGAGAGACCCAGTACTTC
d_gene: TRBD2
j_gene: TRBJ2-5
len: 16
v_gene: TRBV9
abundance: NA

CDR3aa: CASSLGTNTEAFF
CDR3nt: TGTGCCAGCAGCTTGGGGACAAACACTGAAGCTTTCTTT
d_gene: NA
j_gene: TRBJ1-1
len: 13
v_gene: TRBV5-4
abundance: few

CDR3aa: CSVVVRQTYEQYF
CDR3nt: TGCAGCGTTGTAGTGCGGCAGACCTACGAGCAGTACTTC
d_gene: NA
j_gene: TRBJ2-7
len: 13
v_gene: TRBV29-1
abundance: NA

CDR3aa: CASSVGLAGMNEQYF
CDR3nt: TGCGCCAGCAGCGTAGGACTAGCGGGAATGAACGAGCAGTACTTC
d_gene: TRBD2
j_gene: TRBJ2-7
len: 15
v_gene: TRBV5-1
abundance: NA

CDR3aa: CASSLTGGHEQYF
CDR3nt: TGTGCCAGCTCCCTCACAGGGGGCCACGAGCAGTACTTC
d_gene: TRBD1
j_gene: TRBJ2-7
len: 13
v_gene: TRBV28
abundance: NA

CDR3aa: CASSNRRQYNEQFF
CDR3nt: TGTGCCAGCAGTAATCGGCGACAATACAATGAGCAGTTCTTC
d_gene: NA
j_gene: TRBJ2-1
len: 14
v_gene: TRBV2
abundance: NA

CDR3aa: CASSEGLAGGALYF
CDR3nt: TGTGCCAGCAGTGAGGGACTAGCGGGGGGGGCTTTGTACTTC
d_gene: TRBD2
j_gene: TRBJ2-4
len: 14
v_gene: TRBV2
abundance: NA

CDR3aa: CASSKGAPGLAETVHNEQFF
CDR3nt: TGTGCCAGCAGCAAAGGCGCTCCGGGACTAGCGGAGACTGTTCACAATGAGCAGTTCTTC
d_gene: NA
j_gene: TRBJ2-1
len: 20
v_gene: TRBV21-1
abundance: once

CDR3aa: CAISESIGGAAKNIQYF
CDR3nt: TGTGCCATCAGTGAGTCGATTGGTGGGGCTGCCAAAAACATTCAGTACTTC
d_gene: NA
j_gene: TRBJ2-4
len: 17
v_gene: TRBV10-3
abundance: NA

CDR3aa: CASISTGGTGGEAFF
CDR3nt: TGTGCCAGCATATCAACCGGGGGGACAGGGGGTGAAGCTTTCTTT
d_gene: TRBD1
j_gene: TRBJ1-1
len: 15
v_gene: TRBV6-5
abundance: NA

CDR3aa: CASSRTGTGLSTQYF
CDR3nt: TGTGCCAGCAGCCGTACGGGGACAGGGCTATCTACGCAGTATTTT
d_gene: TRBD1
j_gene: TRBJ2-3
len: 15
v_gene: TRBV5-6
abundance: NA

CDR3aa: CASSLTGISYEQYF
CDR3nt: TGTGCCAGCAGTTTAACAGGGATTAGCTACGAGCAGTACTTC
d_gene: NA
j_gene: TRBJ2-7
len: 14
v_gene: TRBV28
abundance: NA

CDR3aa: CAIQDRGNTEAFF
CDR3nt: TGTGCCATCCAAGACAGGGGGAACACTGAAGCTTTCTTT
d_gene: TRBD1
j_gene: TRBJ1-1
len: 13
v_gene: TRBV10-3
abundance: NA

CDR3aa: CASSELSSYNEQFF
CDR3nt: TGTGCCAGCAGTGAATTGAGCTCCTACAATGAGCAGTTCTTC
d_gene: NA
j_gene: TRBJ2-1
len: 14
v_gene: TRBV6-1
abundance: NA

CDR3aa: CASNRLGASEQYF
CDR3nt: TGTGCCAGCAACAGGCTAGGAGCGTCCGAGCAGTACTTC
d_gene: NA
j_gene: TRBJ2-7
len: 13
v_gene: TRBV6-5
abundance: NA

CDR3aa: CASRKTGTGYTF
CDR3nt: TGTGCCAGCAGAAAAACAGGGACCGGCTACACCTTC
d_gene: NA
j_gene: TRBJ1-2
len: 12
v_gene: TRBV11-2
abundance: NA

CDR3aa: CASSPSPLAGTGEQFF
CDR3nt: TGCGCCAGCAGCCCGTCCCCACTAGCGGGAACGGGTGAGCAGTTCTTC
d_gene: TRBD2
j_gene: TRBJ2-1
len: 16
v_gene: TRBV4-3
abundance: NA

CDR3aa: CASSIDRGGNTIYF
CDR3nt: TGTGCCAGTAGTATAGACAGGGGAGGAAACACCATATATTTT
d_gene: NA
j_gene: TRBJ1-3
len: 14
v_gene: TRBV19
abundance: NA

CDR3aa: CASSRTVYGYTF
CDR3nt: TGTGCCAGCAGTCGGACAGTTTATGGCTACACCTTC
d_gene: NA
j_gene: TRBJ1-2
len: 12
v_gene: TRBV28
abundance: NA

CDR3aa: CATSPHPLSEQYF
CDR3nt: TGTGCCACCAGCCCTCACCCGCTGAGTGAGCAGTACTTC
d_gene: NA
j_gene: TRBJ2-7
len: 13
v_gene: TRBV15
abundance: NA

CDR3aa: CASWGGTGGGRPQHF
CDR3nt: TGTGCCAGTTGGGGGGGGACAGGGGGAGGTAGACCCCAGCATTTT
d_gene: TRBD1
j_gene: TRBJ1-5
len: 15
v_gene: TRBV19
abundance: once

CDR3aa: CASSRDRVASPLHF
CDR3nt: TGTGCCAGCTCACGGGACAGGGTGGCCTCACCCCTCCACTTT
d_gene: TRBD1
j_gene: TRBJ1-6
len: 14
v_gene: TRBV18
abundance: NA

CDR3aa: CASRPGLQETQYF
CDR3nt: TGCGCCAGCAGACCCGGACTCCAAGAGACCCAGTACTTC
d_gene: NA
j_gene: TRBJ2-5
len: 13
v_gene: TRBV5-1
abundance: NA

CDR3aa: CASSLPAAGNEKLFF
CDR3nt: TGTGCCAGCAGCTTACCGGCGGCAGGGAATGAAAAACTGTTTTTT
d_gene: NA
j_gene: TRBJ1-4
len: 15
v_gene: TRBV7-9
abundance: few

CDR3aa: CAIYQPGDEQFF
CDR3nt: TGTGCCATCTACCAACCCGGGGATGAGCAGTTCTTC
d_gene: NA
j_gene: TRBJ2-1
len: 12
v_gene: TRBV10-3
abundance: NA

CDR3aa: CASSQIGWFAGNTIYF
CDR3nt: TGCGCCAGCAGCCAGATCGGGTGGTTCGCTGGAAACACCATATATTTT
d_gene: NA
j_gene: TRBJ1-3
len: 16
v_gene: TRBV4-1
abundance: NA